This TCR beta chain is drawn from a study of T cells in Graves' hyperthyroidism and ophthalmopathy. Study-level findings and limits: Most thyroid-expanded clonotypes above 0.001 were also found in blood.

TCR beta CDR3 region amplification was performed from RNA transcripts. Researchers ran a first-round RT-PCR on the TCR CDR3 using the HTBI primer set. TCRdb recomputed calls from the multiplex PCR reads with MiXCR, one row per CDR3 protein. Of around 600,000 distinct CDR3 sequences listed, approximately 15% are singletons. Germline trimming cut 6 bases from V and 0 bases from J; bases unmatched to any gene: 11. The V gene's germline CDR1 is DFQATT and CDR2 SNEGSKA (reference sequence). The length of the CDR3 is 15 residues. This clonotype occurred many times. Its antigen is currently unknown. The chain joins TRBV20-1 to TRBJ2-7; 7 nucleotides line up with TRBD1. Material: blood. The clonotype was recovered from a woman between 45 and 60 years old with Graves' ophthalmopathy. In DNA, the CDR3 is TGCAGTGCGCAAACCGCCAGGGGGTTCTCCTACGAGCAGTACTTC. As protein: CSAQTARGFSYEQYF.